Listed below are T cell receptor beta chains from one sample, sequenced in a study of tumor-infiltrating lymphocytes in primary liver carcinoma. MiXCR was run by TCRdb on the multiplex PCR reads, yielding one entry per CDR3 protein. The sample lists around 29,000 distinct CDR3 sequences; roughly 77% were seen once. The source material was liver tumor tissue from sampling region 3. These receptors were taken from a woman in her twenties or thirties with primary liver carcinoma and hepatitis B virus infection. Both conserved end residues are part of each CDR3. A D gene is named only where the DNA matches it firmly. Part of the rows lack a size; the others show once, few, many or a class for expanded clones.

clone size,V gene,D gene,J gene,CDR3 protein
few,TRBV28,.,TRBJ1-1,CASSLHRGGNTEAFF
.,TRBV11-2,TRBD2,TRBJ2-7,CAGSPIAGAKEQYF
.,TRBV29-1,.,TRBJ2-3,CSVTLAGAYYPDTKYF
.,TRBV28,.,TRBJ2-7,CVSSDSFYDQYF
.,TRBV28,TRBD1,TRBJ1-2,CGSRSRGLSYGYTF
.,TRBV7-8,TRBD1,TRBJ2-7,CASRQGRAYEQYF
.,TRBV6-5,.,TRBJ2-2,CASSPWTGFSGELLF
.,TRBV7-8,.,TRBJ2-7,CASRAPRGLALYEHYF
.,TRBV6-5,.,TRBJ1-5,CASSLSQIQHQHF
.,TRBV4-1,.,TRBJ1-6,CACSQGSPRETNSPLHF